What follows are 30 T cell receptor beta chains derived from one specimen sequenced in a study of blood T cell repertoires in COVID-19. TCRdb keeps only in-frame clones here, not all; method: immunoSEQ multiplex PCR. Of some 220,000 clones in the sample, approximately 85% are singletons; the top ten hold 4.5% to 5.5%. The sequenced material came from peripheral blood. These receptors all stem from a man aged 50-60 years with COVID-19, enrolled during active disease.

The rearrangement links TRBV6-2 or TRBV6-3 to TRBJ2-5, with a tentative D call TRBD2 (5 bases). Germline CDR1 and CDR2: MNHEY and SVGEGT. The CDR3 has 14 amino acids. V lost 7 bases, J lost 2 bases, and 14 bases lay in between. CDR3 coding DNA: TGTGCCAGCAACCCTGGCGGGTTACAAGAGACCCAGTACTTC. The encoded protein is CASNPGGLQETQYF.

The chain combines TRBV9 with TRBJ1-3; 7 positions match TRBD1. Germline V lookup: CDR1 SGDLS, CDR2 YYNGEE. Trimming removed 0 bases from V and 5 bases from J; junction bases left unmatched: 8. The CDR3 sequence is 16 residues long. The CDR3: CASSVGGDRRRNTIYF. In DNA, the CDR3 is TGTGCCAGCAGCGTAGGCGGGGACAGAAGAAGAAACACCATATATTTT. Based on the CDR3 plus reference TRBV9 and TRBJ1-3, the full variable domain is DSGVTQTPKHLITATGQRVTLRCSPRSGDLSVYWYQQSLDQGLQFLIQYYNGEERAKGNILERFSAQQFPDLHSELNLSSLELGDSALYFCASSVGGDRRRNTIYFGEGSWLTVV.

The chain's CDR3 is CASSPGGSGGAYEQYF. CDR3 coding DNA: TGTGCCAGCAGCCCTGGCGGTAGCGGGGGGGCATACGAGCAGTACTTC. V gene TRBV11-2 combines with J gene TRBJ2-7; 11 bases are shared with TRBD2. CDR1 is SGHAT, CDR2 FQNNGV, per germline. The V segment lost 5 bases and the J segment 4 bases; nucleotides outside the gene matches: 10. This CDR3 spans 16 amino acids.

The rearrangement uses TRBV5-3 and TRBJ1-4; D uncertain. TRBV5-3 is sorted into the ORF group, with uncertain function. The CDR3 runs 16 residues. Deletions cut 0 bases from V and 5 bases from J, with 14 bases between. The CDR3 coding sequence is TGTGCCAGAAGCTTGGGAGGCGGGATTCCCAATGAAAAACTGTTTTTT. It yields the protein CARSLGGGIPNEKLFF.

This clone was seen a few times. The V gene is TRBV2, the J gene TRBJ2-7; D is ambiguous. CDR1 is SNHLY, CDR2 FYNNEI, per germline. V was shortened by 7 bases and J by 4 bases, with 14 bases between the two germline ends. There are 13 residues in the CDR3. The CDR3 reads CASTYPTFYEQYF. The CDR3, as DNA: TGTGCCAGCACCTACCCTACTTTTTACGAGCAGTACTTC.

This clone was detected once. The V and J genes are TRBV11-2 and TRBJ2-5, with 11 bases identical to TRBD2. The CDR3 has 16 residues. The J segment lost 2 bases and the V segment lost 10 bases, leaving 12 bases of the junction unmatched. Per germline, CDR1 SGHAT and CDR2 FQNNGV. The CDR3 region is CATKPLAGGLQETQYF. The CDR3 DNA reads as TGTGCCACCAAACCCCTAGCGGGGGGACTACAAGAGACCCAGTACTTC.

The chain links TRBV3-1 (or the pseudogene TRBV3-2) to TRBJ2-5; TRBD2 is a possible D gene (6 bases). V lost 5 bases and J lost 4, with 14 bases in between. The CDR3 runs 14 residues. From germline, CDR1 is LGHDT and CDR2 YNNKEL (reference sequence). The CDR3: CASSSTGLRETQYF. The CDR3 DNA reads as TGTGCCAGCAGCTCGACGGGACTGAGAGAGACCCAGTACTTC.

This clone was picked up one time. The CDR3 DNA sequence: TGTGCCAGCAGTTACGCAGGGGTCGGCTATGGCTACACCTTC. This encodes CASSYAGVGYGYTF. The V call is TRBV6-5, the J call TRBJ1-2, with a weak D call TRBD1 (6 bases). V was cut by 2 bases and J by 4 bases, with 11 bases left in between. Per germline, CDR1 MNHEY and CDR2 SVGAGI. The CDR3 covers 14 residues.

CDR3 in amino acids: CAIRREGNYGYTF. In DNA form, the CDR3 reads TGTGCCATTAGAAGGGAGGGGAACTATGGCTACACCTTC. The chain joins TRBV6-5 to TRBJ1-2, with a possible D match to TRBD1 (5 bases). Germline V gene data show CDR1 as MNHEY and CDR2 as SVGAGI. The length of the CDR3 is 13 residues. The V end was cut by 10 bases, the J end by 2 bases, with 14 bases between.

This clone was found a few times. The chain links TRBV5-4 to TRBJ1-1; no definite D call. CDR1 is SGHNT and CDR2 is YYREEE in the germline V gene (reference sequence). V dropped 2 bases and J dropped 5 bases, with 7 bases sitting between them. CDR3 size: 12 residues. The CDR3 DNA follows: TGTGCCAGCAGCTTTGAGAAAACTGAAGCTTTCTTT. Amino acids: CASSFEKTEAFF. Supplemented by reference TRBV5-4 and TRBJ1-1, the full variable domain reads ETGVTQSPTHLIKTRGQQVTLRCSSQSGHNTVSWYQQALGQGPQFIFQYYREEENGRGNFPPRFSGLQFPNYSSELNVNALELDDSALYLCASSFEKTEAFFGQGTRLTVV.

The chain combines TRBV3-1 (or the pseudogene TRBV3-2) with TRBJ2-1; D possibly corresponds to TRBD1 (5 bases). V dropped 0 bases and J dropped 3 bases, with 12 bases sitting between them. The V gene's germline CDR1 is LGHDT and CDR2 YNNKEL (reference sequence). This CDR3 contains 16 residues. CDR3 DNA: TGTGCCAGCAGCCAAGAGGTCAGGGCTTACTACAATGAGCAGTTCTTC. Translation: CASSQEVRAYYNEQFF.

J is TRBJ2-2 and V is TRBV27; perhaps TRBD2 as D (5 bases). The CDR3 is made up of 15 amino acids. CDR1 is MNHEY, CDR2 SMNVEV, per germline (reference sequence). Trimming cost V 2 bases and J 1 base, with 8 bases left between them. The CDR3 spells CASSLRELNTGELFF. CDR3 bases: TGTGCCAGCAGTTTAAGGGAGCTGAACACCGGGGAGCTGTTTTTT.

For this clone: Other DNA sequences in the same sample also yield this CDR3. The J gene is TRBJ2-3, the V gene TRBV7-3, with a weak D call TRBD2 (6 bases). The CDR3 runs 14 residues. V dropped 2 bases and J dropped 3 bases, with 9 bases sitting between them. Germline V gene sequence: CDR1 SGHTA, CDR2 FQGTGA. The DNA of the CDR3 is TGTGCCAGCAGCTTAGGAGGGGCGACAGATACGCAGTATTTT. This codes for CASSLGGATDTQYF.

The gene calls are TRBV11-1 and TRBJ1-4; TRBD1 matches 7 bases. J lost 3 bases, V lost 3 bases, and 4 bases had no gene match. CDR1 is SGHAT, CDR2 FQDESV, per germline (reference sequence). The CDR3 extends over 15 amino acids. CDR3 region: CASSFLTGPNEKLFF. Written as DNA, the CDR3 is TGTGCCAGCAGCTTCTTGACAGGGCCTAATGAAAAACTGTTTTTT.

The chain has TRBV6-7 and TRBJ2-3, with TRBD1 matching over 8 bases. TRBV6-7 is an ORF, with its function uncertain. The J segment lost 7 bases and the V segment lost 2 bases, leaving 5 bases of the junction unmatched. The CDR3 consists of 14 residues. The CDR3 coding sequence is TGTGCCAGCAGTTACCAGGGGGCCGTGCATACGCAGTATTTT. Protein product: CASSYQGAVHTQYF.

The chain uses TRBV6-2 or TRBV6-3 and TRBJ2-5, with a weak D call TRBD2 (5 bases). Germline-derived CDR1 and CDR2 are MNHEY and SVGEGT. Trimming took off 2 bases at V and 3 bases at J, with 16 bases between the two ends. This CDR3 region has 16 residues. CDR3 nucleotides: TGTGCCAGCAGTTACCACCTGAGAGGGTCGGAAGAGACCCAGTACTTC. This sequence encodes CASSYHLRGSEETQYF.

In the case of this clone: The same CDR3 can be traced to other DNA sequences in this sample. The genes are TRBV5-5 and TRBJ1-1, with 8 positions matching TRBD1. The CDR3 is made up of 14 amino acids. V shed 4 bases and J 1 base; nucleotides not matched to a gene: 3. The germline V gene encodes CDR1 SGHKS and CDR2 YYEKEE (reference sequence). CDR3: CASSRDRGNTEAFF. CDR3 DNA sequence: TGTGCCAGCAGCAGAGACAGGGGGAACACTGAAGCTTTCTTT. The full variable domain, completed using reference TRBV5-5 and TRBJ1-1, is DAGVTQSPTHLIKTRGQQVTLRCSPISGHKSVSWYQQVLGQGPQFIFQYYEKEERGRGNFPDRFSARQFPNYSSELNVNALLLGDSALYLCASSRDRGNTEAFFGQGTRLTVV.

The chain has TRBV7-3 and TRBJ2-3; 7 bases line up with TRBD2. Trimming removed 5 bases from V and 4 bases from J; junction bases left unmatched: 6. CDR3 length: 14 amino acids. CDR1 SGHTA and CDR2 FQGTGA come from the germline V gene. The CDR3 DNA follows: TGTGCCAGCAGCCCATCTAGCGGATCAGATACGCAGTATTTT. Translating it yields CASSPSSGSDTQYF.

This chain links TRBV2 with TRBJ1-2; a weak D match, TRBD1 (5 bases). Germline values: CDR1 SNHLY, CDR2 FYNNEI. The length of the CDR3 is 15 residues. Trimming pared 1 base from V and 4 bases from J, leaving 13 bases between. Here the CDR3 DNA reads TGTGCCAGCAGTGAAGTAAAAGACAGCCTCTATGGCTACACCTTC. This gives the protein CASSEVKDSLYGYTF. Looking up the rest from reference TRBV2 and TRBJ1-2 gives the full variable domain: EPEVTQTPSHQVTQMGQEVILRCVPISNHLYFYWYRQILGQKVEFLVSFYNNEISEKSEIFDDQFSVERPDGSNFTLKIRSTKLEDSAMYFCASSEVKDSLYGYTFGSGTRLTVV.

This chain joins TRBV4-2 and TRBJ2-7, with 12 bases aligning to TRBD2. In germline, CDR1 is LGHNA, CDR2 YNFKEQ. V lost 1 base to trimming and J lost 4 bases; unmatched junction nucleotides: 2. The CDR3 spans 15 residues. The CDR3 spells CASSQATSGGYEQYF. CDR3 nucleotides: TGTGCCAGCAGCCAAGCGACTAGCGGGGGTTACGAGCAGTACTTC.

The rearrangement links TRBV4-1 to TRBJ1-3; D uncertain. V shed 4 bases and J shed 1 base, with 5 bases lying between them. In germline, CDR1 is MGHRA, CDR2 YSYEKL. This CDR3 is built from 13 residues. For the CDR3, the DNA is TGCGCCAGCAGCCCTCCGTCTGGAAACACCATATATTTT. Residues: CASSPPSGNTIYF.

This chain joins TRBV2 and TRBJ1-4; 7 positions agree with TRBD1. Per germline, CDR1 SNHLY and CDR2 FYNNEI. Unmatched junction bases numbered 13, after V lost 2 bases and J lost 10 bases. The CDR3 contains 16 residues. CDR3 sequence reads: CASSEISGGLSGKLFF. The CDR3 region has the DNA TGTGCCAGCAGTGAAATTTCAGGGGGGTTAAGTGGAAAACTGTTTTTT.

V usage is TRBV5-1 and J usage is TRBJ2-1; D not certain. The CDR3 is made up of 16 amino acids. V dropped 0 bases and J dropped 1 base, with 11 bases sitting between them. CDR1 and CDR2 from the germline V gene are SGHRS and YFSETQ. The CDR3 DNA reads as TGCGCCAGCAGCTTGGCGGTGGGCCGATCCTACAATGAGCAGTTCTTC. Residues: CASSLAVGRSYNEQFF.

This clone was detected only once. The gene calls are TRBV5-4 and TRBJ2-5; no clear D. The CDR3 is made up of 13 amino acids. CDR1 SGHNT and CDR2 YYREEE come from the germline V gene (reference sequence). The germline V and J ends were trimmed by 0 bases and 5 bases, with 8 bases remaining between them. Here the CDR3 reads CASSLDSSETQYF. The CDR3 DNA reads TGTGCCAGCAGCTTGGACTCGTCGGAGACCCAGTACTTC.

The CDR3 nucleotides are TGTGCTAGTGGCACCGGGACAGGGTATGGGACAGATACGCAGTATTTT. Its protein product is CASGTGTGYGTDTQYF. The gene calls are TRBV12-5 and TRBJ2-3, with 9 bases aligning to TRBD1. The ends lost 6 bases at V and 3 bases at J; junction bases unmatched: 10. From germline, CDR1 is LGHNT and CDR2 FRNRAP. This CDR3 comprises 16 residues.

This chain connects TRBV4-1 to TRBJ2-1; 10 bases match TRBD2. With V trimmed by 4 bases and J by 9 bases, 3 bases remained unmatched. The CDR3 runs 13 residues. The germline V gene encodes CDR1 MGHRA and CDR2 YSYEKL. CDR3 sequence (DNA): TGCGCCAGCAGCCCCAGCGGGGGGGTTGAGCAGTTCTTC. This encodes CASSPSGGVEQFF.

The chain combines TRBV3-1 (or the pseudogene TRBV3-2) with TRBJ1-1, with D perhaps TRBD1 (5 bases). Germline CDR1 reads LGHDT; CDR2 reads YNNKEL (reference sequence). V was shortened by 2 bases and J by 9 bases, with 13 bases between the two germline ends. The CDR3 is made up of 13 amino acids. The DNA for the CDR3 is TGTGCCAGCAGCCAATGGGGGGAGGGTCAAGCTTTCTTT. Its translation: CASSQWGEGQAFF.

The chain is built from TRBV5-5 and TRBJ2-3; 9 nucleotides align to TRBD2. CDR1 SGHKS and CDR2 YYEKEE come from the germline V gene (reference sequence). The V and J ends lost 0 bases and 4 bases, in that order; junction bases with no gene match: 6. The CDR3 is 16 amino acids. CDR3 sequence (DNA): TGTGCCAGCAGCTTGGTTCCTAGCGGGGTGTCAGATACGCAGTATTTT. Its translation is CASSLVPSGVSDTQYF.

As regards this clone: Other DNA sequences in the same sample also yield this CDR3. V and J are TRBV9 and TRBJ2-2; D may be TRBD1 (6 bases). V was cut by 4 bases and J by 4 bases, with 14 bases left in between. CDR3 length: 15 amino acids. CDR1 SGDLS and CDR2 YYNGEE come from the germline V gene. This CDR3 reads CASSPRRGGTGELFF. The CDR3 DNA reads TGTGCCAGCAGCCCACGGAGAGGGGGCACCGGGGAGCTGTTTTTT.

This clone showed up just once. In nucleotides, the CDR3 is TGTGCCAGCAGCAAACGGACAGGGAGGGATACGCAGTATTTT. This translates into CASSKRTGRDTQYF. The rearrangement links TRBV7-3 to TRBJ2-3, with 8 bases fitting TRBD1. V lost 5 bases and J lost 6; bases outside the gene matches: 7. The CDR3 runs 14 residues. The germline CDR1 and CDR2 sequences are SGHTA and FQGTGA.